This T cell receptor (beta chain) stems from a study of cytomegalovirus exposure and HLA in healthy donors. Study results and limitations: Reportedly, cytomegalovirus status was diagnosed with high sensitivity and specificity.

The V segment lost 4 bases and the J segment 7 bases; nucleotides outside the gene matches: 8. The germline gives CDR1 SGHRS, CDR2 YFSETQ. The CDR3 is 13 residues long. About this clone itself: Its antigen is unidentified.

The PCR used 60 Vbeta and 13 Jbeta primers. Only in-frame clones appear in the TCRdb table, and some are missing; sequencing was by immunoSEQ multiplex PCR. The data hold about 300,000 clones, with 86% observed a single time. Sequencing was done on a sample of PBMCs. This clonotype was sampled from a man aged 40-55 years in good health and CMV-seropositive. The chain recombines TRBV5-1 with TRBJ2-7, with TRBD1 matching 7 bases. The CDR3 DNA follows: TGCGCCAGCAGCGCTCGACAGGGCCGGGAGCAGTACTTC. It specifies CASSARQGREQYF.